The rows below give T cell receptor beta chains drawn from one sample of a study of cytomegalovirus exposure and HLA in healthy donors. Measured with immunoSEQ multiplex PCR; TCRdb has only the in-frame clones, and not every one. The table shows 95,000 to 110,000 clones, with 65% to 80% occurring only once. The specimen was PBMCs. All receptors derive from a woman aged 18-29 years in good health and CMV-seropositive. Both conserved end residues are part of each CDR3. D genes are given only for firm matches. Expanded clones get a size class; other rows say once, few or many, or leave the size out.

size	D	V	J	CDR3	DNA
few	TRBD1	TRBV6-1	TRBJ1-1	CASSATSGTGGTEAFF	TGTGCCAGCAGTGCAACCAGCGGGACAGGGGGGACTGAAGCTTTCTTT
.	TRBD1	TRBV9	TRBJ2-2	CASSTGQGGTGELFF	TGTGCCAGCAGCACCGGACAGGGAGGTACCGGGGAGCTGTTTTTT
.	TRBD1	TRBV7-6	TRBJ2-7	CASSVKTGAGVYEQYF	TGTGCCAGCAGCGTTAAAACAGGGGCCGGCGTATACGAGCAGTACTTC
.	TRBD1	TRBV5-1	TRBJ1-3	CASSPGQGAPGNTIYF	TGCGCCAGCAGCCCAGGACAGGGGGCTCCTGGAAACACCATATATTTT
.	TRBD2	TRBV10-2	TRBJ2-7	CASRMGLAGGPGEQYF	TGCGCCAGCAGAATGGGGCTAGCGGGGGGGCCTGGGGAGCAGTACTTC
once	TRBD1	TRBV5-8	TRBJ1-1	CASRKRDSHTEAFF	TGTGCCAGCAGGAAACGGGACAGCCACACTGAAGCTTTCTTT
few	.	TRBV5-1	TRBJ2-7	CASSLVPGSYEQYF	TGCGCCAGCAGCTTGGTCCCGGGCTCCTACGAGCAGTACTTC
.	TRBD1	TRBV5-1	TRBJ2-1	CASSLGVGTVGNEQFF	TGCGCCAGCAGCTTGGGGGTTGGGACAGTTGGTAATGAGCAGTTCTTC
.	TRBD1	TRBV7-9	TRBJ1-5	CASSLTGGLGEPQHF	TGTGCCAGCAGCTTAACAGGGGGCTTGGGGGAGCCCCAGCATTTT
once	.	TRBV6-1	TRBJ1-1	CASSESWEVTEAFF	TGTGCCAGCAGTGAGTCCTGGGAGGTCACTGAAGCTTTCTTT
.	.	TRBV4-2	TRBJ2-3	CASSQDGGTDTQYF	TGTGCCAGCAGCCAAGACGGGGGCACAGATACGCAGTATTTT
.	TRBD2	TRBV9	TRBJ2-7	CASSPRGTSDSYEQYF	TGTGCCAGCAGCCCCCGCGGGACTAGCGACTCCTACGAGCAGTACTTC
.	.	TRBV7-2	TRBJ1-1	CASSLGRANTEAFF	TGTGCCAGCAGCTTGGGCAGGGCGAACACTGAAGCTTTCTTT
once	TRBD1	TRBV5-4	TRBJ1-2	CASSLRRDRGGYTF	TGTGCCAGCAGCTTGCGAAGGGACAGGGGTGGCTACACCTTC
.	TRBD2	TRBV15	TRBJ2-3	CATGLAGVGDTQYF	TGTGCCACTGGACTAGCGGGAGTGGGGGATACGCAGTATTTT
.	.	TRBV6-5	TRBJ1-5	CASSYSGRNQPQHF	TGTGCCAGCAGTTACTCGGGGAGGAATCAGCCCCAGCATTTT
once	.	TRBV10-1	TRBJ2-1	CASSHPRGSYNEQFF	TGCGCCAGCAGCCACCCCCGGGGTTCCTACAATGAGCAGTTCTTC
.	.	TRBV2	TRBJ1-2	CASNRYPIYGYTF	TGTGCCAGCAACAGGTATCCTATCTATGGCTACACCTTC
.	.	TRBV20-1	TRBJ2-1	CSGGSNEQFF	TGCAGTGGCGGGTCGAATGAGCAGTTCTTC
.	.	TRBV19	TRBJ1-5	CASSSSARYSNQPQHF	TGTGCCAGTAGTAGCAGCGCGCGATATAGCAATCAGCCCCAGCATTTT
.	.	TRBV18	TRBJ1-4	CASPAAPGKEKLFF	TGTGCCAGCCCAGCGGCTCCGGGGAAGGAAAAACTGTTTTTT
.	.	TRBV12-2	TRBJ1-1	CASRCGRDSSEAFF	TGTGCAAGTCGCTGTGGCAGGGATTCCTCTGAAGCTTTCTTT
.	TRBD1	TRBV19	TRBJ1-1	CASSIGDRRAEAFF	TGTGCCAGTAGTATAGGGGACAGGAGGGCTGAAGCTTTCTTT
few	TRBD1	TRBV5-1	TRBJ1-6	CASRLRQGDNSPLHF	TGCGCCAGCAGACTTCGACAGGGCGATAATTCACCCCTCCACTTT
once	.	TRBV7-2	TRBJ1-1	CASSLLGTLNTEAFF	TGTGCCAGCAGCTTACTCGGGACATTGAACACTGAAGCTTTCTTT
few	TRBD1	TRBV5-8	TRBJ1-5	CASSVRTGLNQPQHF	TGTGCCAGCAGCGTAAGGACAGGGCTCAATCAGCCCCAGCATTTT
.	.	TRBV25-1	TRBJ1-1	CASSELTGLNTEAFF	TGTGCCAGCAGTGAACTAACAGGGCTGAACACTGAAGCTTTCTTT
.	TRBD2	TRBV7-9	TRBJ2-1	CASSLNSGGSWGYNEQFF	TGTGCCAGCAGCTTGAATAGCGGGGGATCATGGGGGTACAATGAGCAGTTCTTC
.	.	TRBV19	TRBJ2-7	CASSIVLAGNYEQYF	TGTGCCAGTAGTATAGTATTAGCAGGGAACTACGAGCAGTACTTC